This is a list of T cell receptor beta chains from one sample in a study of blood T cell repertoires in COVID-19. Profiled with immunoSEQ multiplex PCR; TCRdb holds only in-frame clones, not every one. This sample has 340,000 or so clones; more than 70% occur once, and the top ten carry around 3%. Sequenced: peripheral blood. These receptors all come from a man aged 30 to 45 with active or convalescent COVID-19. Both conserved end residues are part of each CDR3. D genes are given only for firm matches. Expanded clones are given a class, and other clones once, few, many or no size at all.

CDR3: CASSQVAGEGTGELFF
DNA: TGTGCCAGCAGCCAAGTAGCGGGAGAGGGCACCGGGGAGCTGTTTTTT
size: .
V: TRBV14
D: TRBD2
J: TRBJ2-2

CDR3: CASSSGEASYEQYF
DNA: TGTGCCAGCTCCTCCGGGGAGGCCTCCTACGAGCAGTACTTC
size: few
V: TRBV28
D: .
J: TRBJ2-7

CDR3: CASSFTGGNYGYTF
DNA: TGCGCCAGCAGCTTCACAGGGGGGAACTATGGCTACACCTTC
size: .
V: TRBV5-1
D: TRBD1
J: TRBJ1-2

CDR3: CATGGSGITDTQYF
DNA: TGTGCCACCGGGGGCTCGGGGATCACAGATACGCAGTATTTT
size: few
V: TRBV24-1
D: .
J: TRBJ2-3

CDR3: CASSKAGGQPDTQYF
DNA: TGTGCCAGCAGTAAAGCGGGGGGGCAACCAGATACGCAGTATTTT
size: few
V: TRBV7-2
D: TRBD2
J: TRBJ2-3

CDR3: CASSKGSGRAEDTQYF
DNA: TGTGCCAGCAGCAAGGGAAGCGGGAGGGCAGAGGATACGCAGTATTTT
size: .
V: TRBV21-1
D: .
J: TRBJ2-3

CDR3: CASSLEGSQPQHF
DNA: TGCGCCAGCAGCTTGGAGGGGTCCCAGCCCCAGCATTTT
size: .
V: TRBV5-1
D: .
J: TRBJ1-5

CDR3: CASSFRRVPVGGGQFF
DNA: TGTGCCAGCAGTTTCAGGCGTGTGCCCGTAGGGGGGGGGCAGTTCTTC
size: .
V: TRBV27
D: .
J: TRBJ2-1

CDR3: CAFPAGIPSEQYF
DNA: TGTGCCTTCCCCGCAGGCATCCCAAGCGAGCAGTACTTC
size: many
V: TRBV30
D: .
J: TRBJ2-7

CDR3: CASSLRTYYGYTF
DNA: TGTGCCAGCAGTTTAAGGACATACTATGGCTACACCTTC
size: once
V: TRBV13
D: .
J: TRBJ1-2

CDR3: CASSQHSNEQFF
DNA: TGTGCCAGCAGCCAACACTCGAATGAGCAGTTCTTC
size: .
V: TRBV14
D: .
J: TRBJ2-1

CDR3: CASSITRQGPGTDTQYF
DNA: TGTGCCAGCAGCATTACCAGACAGGGGCCGGGGACAGATACGCAGTATTTT
size: .
V: TRBV5-6
D: TRBD1
J: TRBJ2-3

CDR3: CASSSGQNYGYTF
DNA: TGTGCCAGCAGCTCAGGACAGAACTATGGCTACACCTTC
size: .
V: TRBV28
D: .
J: TRBJ1-2

CDR3: CASSLTRADTQYF
DNA: TGTGCCAGCAGCTTAACGAGAGCAGATACGCAGTATTTT
size: .
V: TRBV7-3
D: .
J: TRBJ2-3

CDR3: CASSLGAHNEQFF
DNA: TGTGCCAGCAGCTTAGGGGCCCACAATGAGCAGTTCTTC
size: .
V: TRBV11-2
D: .
J: TRBJ2-1

CDR3: CASSKDGNQPQHF
DNA: TGTGCCAGCTCGAAAGACGGGAATCAGCCCCAGCATTTT
size: .
V: TRBV18
D: .
J: TRBJ1-5

CDR3: CASSQDGDRSKKLFF
DNA: TGCGCCAGCAGCCAAGATGGGGACAGAAGTAAAAAACTGTTTTTT
size: few
V: TRBV4-3
D: TRBD1
J: TRBJ1-4

CDR3: CASSLIYRNQETQYF
DNA: TGTGCCAGCAGCTTAATTTACAGAAATCAAGAGACCCAGTACTTC
size: .
V: TRBV7-6
D: .
J: TRBJ2-5

CDR3: CASSRTVSTDTQYF
DNA: TGCGCCAGCAGCCGCACGGTCAGCACAGATACGCAGTATTTT
size: .
V: TRBV4-1
D: .
J: TRBJ2-3

CDR3: CASSEGGVNTQYF
DNA: TGTGCCAGCAGCGAAGGGGGGGTTAATACGCAGTATTTT
size: .
V: TRBV3-1/TRBV3-2
D: .
J: TRBJ2-3

CDR3: CASSAGAYTGELFF
DNA: TGTGCCAGCAGTGCTGGGGCCTACACCGGGGAGCTGTTTTTT
size: once
V: TRBV2
D: .
J: TRBJ2-2

CDR3: CAWSPRELAFF
DNA: TGTGCCTGGAGCCCCCGGGAGCTAGCTTTCTTT
size: .
V: TRBV30
D: .
J: TRBJ1-1

CDR3: CASSPRGQGHQPQHF
DNA: TGTGCCAGCAGTCCCCGGGGACAGGGGCATCAGCCCCAGCATTTT
size: .
V: TRBV6-2/TRBV6-3
D: TRBD1
J: TRBJ1-5

CDR3: CAISGGGTAYEQYF
DNA: TGTGCCATCAGCGGGGGGGGGACCGCCTACGAGCAGTACTTC
size: .
V: TRBV10-3
D: TRBD2
J: TRBJ2-7

CDR3: CASSLGGAGEQYF
DNA: TGTGCCAGCAGTTTGGGGGGGGCCGGTGAGCAGTACTTC
size: .
V: TRBV27
D: .
J: TRBJ2-7

CDR3: CASSYSPSNTGELFF
DNA: TGTGCCAGCAGTTACTCCCCTTCGAACACCGGGGAGCTGTTTTTT
size: .
V: TRBV6-5
D: .
J: TRBJ2-2

CDR3: CAWSVLGQGATDTQYF
DNA: TGTGCCTGGAGTGTACTAGGGCAGGGGGCAACAGATACGCAGTATTTT
size: .
V: TRBV30
D: TRBD1
J: TRBJ2-3

CDR3: CASSYDRRGTNYGYTF
DNA: TGTGCCAGCAGTTACGACCGCAGGGGGACTAACTATGGCTACACCTTC
size: .
V: TRBV6-7
D: TRBD1
J: TRBJ1-2

CDR3: CSVVDRVAYEQYF
DNA: TGCAGCGTTGTGGACAGGGTAGCCTACGAGCAGTACTTC
size: few
V: TRBV29-1
D: TRBD1
J: TRBJ2-7

CDR3: CATELDSTGELFF
DNA: TGTGCCACCGAGCTGGACAGCACCGGGGAGCTGTTTTTT
size: few
V: TRBV24-1
D: .
J: TRBJ2-2

CDR3: CASSPFDWINGYTF
DNA: TGTGCCAGCAGCCCATTCGACTGGATAAATGGCTACACCTTC
size: once
V: TRBV3-1/TRBV3-2
D: .
J: TRBJ1-2

CDR3: CSGEGEETQYF
DNA: TGCAGCGGGGAGGGGGAAGAGACCCAGTACTTC
size: .
V: TRBV20-1
D: .
J: TRBJ2-5

CDR3: CASSLEGGQREGYTF
DNA: TGTGCCAGCAGCTTAGAGGGGGGACAGAGGGAAGGCTACACCTTC
size: .
V: TRBV7-2
D: TRBD1
J: TRBJ1-2

CDR3: CASSIFRGIEAFF
DNA: TGTGCCAGTAGTATTTTTCGCGGCATTGAAGCTTTCTTT
size: .
V: TRBV19
D: .
J: TRBJ1-1

CDR3: CASRIAVGTVNTEAFF
DNA: TGCGCCAGCAGAATTGCCGTCGGGACAGTGAACACTGAAGCTTTCTTT
size: .
V: TRBV5-1
D: TRBD1
J: TRBJ1-1

CDR3: CATSSPQTGRLVRQYF
DNA: TGTGCCACCAGCTCCCCCCAAACAGGGCGATTGGTGAGGCAGTATTTT
size: once
V: TRBV15
D: .
J: TRBJ2-3

CDR3: CASSQGRDTEAFF
DNA: TGTGCCAGTAGTCAGGGTCGGGACACTGAAGCTTTCTTT
size: .
V: TRBV19
D: .
J: TRBJ1-1

CDR3: CASSSGLAAGGEQYF
DNA: TGTGCCAGCAGTTCGGGACTAGCGGCCGGGGGCGAGCAGTACTTC
size: .
V: TRBV7-9
D: TRBD2
J: TRBJ2-7

CDR3: CASSPTENAELFF
DNA: TGCGCCAGCAGCCCGACTGAAAACGCCGAGCTGTTTTTT
size: .
V: TRBV5-1
D: .
J: TRBJ1-4

CDR3: CASTDRGGTNEKLFF
DNA: TGTGCCAGTACGGACAGGGGGGGAACTAATGAAAAACTGTTTTTT
size: once
V: TRBV19
D: TRBD1
J: TRBJ1-4

CDR3: CASHGGRINTEAFF
DNA: TGTGCCAGCCACGGGGGGAGGATTAACACTGAAGCTTTCTTT
size: .
V: TRBV2
D: .
J: TRBJ1-1

CDR3: CASSLSPNSNQPQHF
DNA: TGTGCCAGCAGTTTAAGCCCAAATAGCAATCAGCCCCAGCATTTT
size: .
V: TRBV28
D: .
J: TRBJ1-5

CDR3: CASSYYHADTQYF
DNA: TGTGCCAGCAGCTACTACCATGCAGATACGCAGTATTTT
size: once
V: TRBV11-3
D: .
J: TRBJ2-3